The 32 T cell receptor beta chains listed next were all sequenced from one sample in a study of regulatory T cells in long-lasting Graves disease. Both iRepertoire HTBI primers and Arm-PCR of CDR3 regions were used to build the TCR beta libraries. TCRdb reprocessed the multiplex PCR reads with MiXCR, giving one entry per CDR3 protein. The data contain about 470,000 distinct CDR3 sequences, roughly 20% of them singletons. Time point indicated: persistent/refractory GD, antithyroid drugs over 5 years with positive TRAb. TCR sequences were obtained from RNA taken from PBMCs. The starting material was peripheral blood mononuclear cells (PBMCs), obtained when the disease was refractory, from a patient treated with antithyroid drugs. The source of these receptors is a female donor with Graves disease.

This clonotype was observed a few times. The rearrangement links TRBV20-1 to TRBJ2-7; 7 positions agree with TRBD2. The CDR3 length is 17 residues. CDR1 and CDR2 from the germline V gene are DFQATT and SNEGSKA (reference sequence). V dropped 0 bases and J dropped 1; count of bases not matched to a gene: 12. The chain's CDR3 is CSARDLGSLAASYEQYF. The CDR3 nucleotides read TGCAGTGCTAGAGATTTGGGGTCTCTAGCGGCTTCCTACGAGCAGTACTTC.

This clonotype was detected ten times or more. This rearrangement joins TRBV9 to TRBJ2-7; 11 positions match TRBD2. Per the germline V gene, CDR1 is SGDLS and CDR2 is YYNGEE. This CDR3 comprises 15 residues. With 5 bases clipped from V and 4 bases from J, the junction kept 8 bases outside the gene matches. This chain's CDR3 is CASSTGTSGNYEQYF. The DNA of the CDR3 is TGTGCCAGCAGTACCGGGACTAGCGGAAATTACGAGCAGTACTTC.

The J gene is TRBJ2-3, the V gene TRBV7-3; possible D gene TRBD2, 6 bases. V lost 5 bases and J lost 2, with 14 bases in between. Germline V gene sequence: CDR1 SGHTA, CDR2 FQGTGA. The CDR3 loop spans 15 amino acids. CDR3 sequence: CASSLRDSLTDTQYF. Written as DNA, the CDR3 is TGTGCCAGCAGCCTCCGGGACTCCCTCACAGATACGCAGTATTTT.

This clonotype came up many times. The chain recombines TRBV28 with TRBJ1-2; 10 nucleotides match TRBD1. Germline V gives CDR1 MDHEN, CDR2 SYDVKM. V was clipped by 2 bases and J by 7 bases; unmatched bases: 4. The CDR3 is 14 residues long. The CDR3 region has the DNA TGTGCCAGCAGTTTACTTGACAGGGGGCCTGGCTACACCTTC. Residues: CASSLLDRGPGYTF.

V and J are TRBV15 and TRBJ2-5; D is ambiguous. The CDR3 spans 13 residues. Trimming pared 3 bases from V and 5 bases from J, leaving 10 bases between. Germline loops: CDR1 LNHNV, CDR2 YYDKDF (reference sequence). CDR3 in DNA: TGTGCCACCAGCAGTCCCCCCTCCGAGACCCAGTACTTC. Amino acids: CATSSPPSETQYF. Based on the CDR3 plus reference TRBV15 and TRBJ2-5, the full variable domain is DAMVIQNPRYQVTQFGKPVTLSCSQTLNHNVMYWYQQKSSQAPKLLFHYYDKDFNNEADTPDNFQSRRPNTSFCFLDIRSPGLGDTAMYLCATSSPPSETQYFGPGTRLLVL.

The chain employs TRBV20-1 and TRBJ2-2, with TRBD1 identical over 10 bases. CDR3 length equals 16 residues. V lost 2 bases, J lost 4 bases, and 7 bases stayed unmatched. Germline CDR1 is DFQATT and CDR2 is SNEGSKA (reference sequence). CDR3 in amino acids: CSARMTGGAITGELFF. The CDR3 bases are TGCAGTGCTAGAATGACAGGGGGCGCGATCACCGGGGAGCTGTTTTTT.

The chain recombines TRBV4-1 with TRBJ1-4; tentative D call: TRBD1 (5 bases). The CDR3 spans 16 residues. Trimming removed 6 bases from V and 0 bases from J, with 14 bases in between. Germline V gene lookup returns CDR1 MGHRA and CDR2 YSYEKL. The CDR3 loop reads CASRGGAGATNEKLFF. The DNA of the CDR3 is TGCGCCAGCAGAGGAGGTGCGGGGGCAACTAATGAAAAACTGTTTTTT.

Only a few counts were recorded for this clonotype. This chain joins TRBV12-3 or TRBV12-4 and TRBJ2-1, with a weak D call TRBD2 (6 bases). V gave up 7 bases and J gave up 8 bases, with 15 bases separating them. CDR3 length: 13 amino acids. CDR3 DNA: TGTGCCAGCAAGGGCGGGATTGGCTATGAGCAGTTCTTC. The encoded protein is CASKGGIGYEQFF.

In the case of this clonotype: With a much larger clone just one base away, this may be a read error. The chain links TRBV27 to TRBJ1-1, with D unclear. Germline V lookup: CDR1 MNHEY, CDR2 SMNVEV (reference sequence). The V and J ends lost 3 bases and 10 bases respectively, with 15 bases between them. CDR3 length: 13 amino acids. CDR3 sequence: CASSLGGLGVAFF. The DNA for the CDR3 is TGTGCCAGCAGTTTGGGAGGTCTCGGTGTAGCTTTCTTT.

This clonotype was observed many times. The V and J genes are TRBV7-8 and TRBJ1-6; D gene uncertain. Germline V lookup: CDR1 SGHVS, CDR2 FQNEAQ. The V and J ends lost 0 bases and 0 bases respectively, with 12 bases between them. The CDR3 covers 18 residues. CDR3 nucleotide sequence: TGTGCCAGCAGCTTAGCGCGTCATCCGAGCTCCTATAATTCACCCCTCCACTTT. Translating it yields CASSLARHPSSYNSPLHF.

This clonotype has ten or more counts. This chain uses TRBV28 with TRBJ2-5, with D perhaps TRBD1 (7 bases). The CDR3 runs to 14 residues. V lost 11 bases, J lost 2 bases, and 18 bases lay in between. Germline V CDR1 and CDR2: MDHEN, SYDVKM. CDR3 protein: CALFWAGGQETQYF. The CDR3 nucleotides read TGTGCCCTATTTTGGGCAGGGGGGCAAGAGACCCAGTACTTC.

This clonotype was found many times. The chain has TRBV6-5 and TRBJ1-1; D not certain. V gave up 4 bases and J gave up 5 bases, with 5 bases separating them. The CDR3 has 11 residues. Germline assignment: CDR1 MNHEY and CDR2 SVGAGI. The CDR3 reads CASSFSTEAFF. CDR3 coding DNA: TGTGCCAGCAGTTTCTCGACTGAAGCTTTCTTT.

This clonotype appeared many times. The genes are TRBV6-2 or TRBV6-3 and TRBJ2-2; D not resolved. V was cut by 4 bases and J by 7 bases, with 13 bases left in between. The V gene's germline CDR1 is MNHEY and CDR2 SVGEGT. CDR3 size: 14 residues. The CDR3 reads CASSSTLPSGELFF. As DNA, the CDR3 is TGTGCCAGCAGTTCCACTCTTCCTAGCGGGGAGCTGTTTTTT.

This sequence joins TRBV7-2 and TRBJ2-7, with TRBD1 matching 8 bases. Trimming cost V 10 bases and J 2 bases; bases outside gene matches: 7. This CDR3 has 13 amino acids. Germline values: CDR1 SGHTA, CDR2 FQGNSA. CDR3: CAIRGQGTYEQYF. The CDR3 nucleotides read TGTGCCATCAGGGGGCAGGGGACCTACGAGCAGTACTTC.

This clonotype was seen many times. This chain links TRBV18 with TRBJ2-7, with a possible D match to TRBD2 (5 bases). Germline lookup yields CDR1 KGHSH and CDR2 LQKENI. V lost 3 bases, J lost 0 bases, and 12 bases lay in between. CDR3 size: 15 residues. CDR3 residues: CASSPDPAVSYEQYF. The CDR3 nucleotides read TGTGCCAGCTCACCGGATCCAGCGGTCTCCTACGAGCAGTACTTC.

The V call is TRBV7-2, the J call TRBJ2-5; D possibly corresponds to TRBD2 (5 bases). Trimming pared 3 bases from V and 0 bases from J, leaving 17 bases between. The CDR3 sequence is 17 residues long. Germline loops: CDR1 SGHTA, CDR2 FQGNSA. The DNA for the CDR3 is TGTGCCAGCAGCTTCTTGGAACTAGGAAAGTACCAAGAGACCCAGTACTTC. Protein product: CASSFLELGKYQETQYF.

V is TRBV9 and J is TRBJ2-7; 7 bases map to TRBD1. Germline V lookup: CDR1 SGDLS, CDR2 YYNGEE. CDR3 length equals 15 residues. V lost 0 bases to trimming and J lost 3 bases; unmatched junction nucleotides: 6. CDR3 DNA sequence: TGTGCCAGCAGCGTAGATGTGACAGGGAACTACGAGCAGTACTTC. As protein: CASSVDVTGNYEQYF.

About this clonotype itself: The germline gene is not matched at one end of the junction; a read error may be the cause. The chain recombines TRBV18 with TRBJ1-1, with D perhaps matching TRBD1 (6 bases). Germline loops: CDR1 KGHSH, CDR2 LQKENI. The CDR3 is made up of 15 amino acids. CDR3: CASPPKGMGATEAFF. The CDR3 nucleotides are TGTGCCAGCCCACCCAAGGGGATGGGGGCCACTGAAGCTTTCTTT. Filled out from reference TRBV18 and TRBJ1-1, the complete variable domain reads NAGVMQNPRHLVRRRGQEARLRCSPMKGHSHVYWYRQLPEEGLKFMVYLQKENIIDESGMPKERFSAEFPKEGPSILRIQQVVRGDSAAYFCASPPKGMGATEAFFGQGTRLTVV.

The rearrangement uses TRBV10-3 and TRBJ2-7; the D gene is possibly TRBD1 (5 bases). V lost 0 bases and J 0 bases, leaving 12 bases between the germline ends. This CDR3 region has 16 residues. Germline V gives CDR1 ENHRY, CDR2 SYGVKD. CDR3 region: CAISESGQPSSYEQYF. CDR3 sequence (DNA): TGTGCCATCAGTGAGTCTGGACAACCGAGCTCCTACGAGCAGTACTTC.

The CDR3 nucleotides read TGCAGTGGTACTCCGGGACAGGGGGCAGGCGAGCAGTACTTC. It codes for CSGTPGQGAGEQYF. The rearrangement links TRBV20-1 to TRBJ2-7, with TRBD1 matching over 12 bases. There are 14 residues in the CDR3. The V gene's germline CDR1 is DFQATT and CDR2 SNEGSKA (reference sequence). With V trimmed by 7 bases and J by 6 bases, 10 bases remained unmatched.

This clonotype has ten or more counts. This chain joins TRBV28 and TRBJ1-5, with D tentatively TRBD1 (6 bases). V lost 6 bases, J lost 0 bases, and 15 bases lay in between. Germline V gene sequence: CDR1 MDHEN, CDR2 SYDVKM. The CDR3 extends over 16 amino acids. The CDR3 bases are TGTGCCAGCAGGATTTGGGGGGCAGGTAGCAATCAGCCCCAGCATTTT. It yields the protein CASRIWGAGSNQPQHF.

As for this clonotype: This could be a read error, since a much larger clone is one nucleotide away. The chain recombines TRBV6-2 or TRBV6-3 with TRBJ2-5; D is uncertain. TRBJ2-4 explains the end of the DNA better; the J call may be wrong. This CDR3 comprises 11 residues. Germline-derived CDR1 and CDR2 are MNHEY and SVGEGT. The CDR3 spells CASEHGDIQYF. In DNA, the CDR3 is TGTGCCAGCGAGCATGGGGACATTCAGTACTTC.

The chain is built from TRBV2 and TRBJ2-3, with TRBD2 matching 11 bases. Germline V gives CDR1 SNHLY, CDR2 FYNNEI. With 3 bases clipped from V and 3 bases from J, the junction kept 17 bases outside the gene matches. CDR3 length: 20 residues. CDR3 coding DNA: TGTGCCAGCAGTGACTCTCATAGAAGACTAGCGGGAATCGTTACAGATACGCAGTATTTT. It translates to CASSDSHRRLAGIVTDTQYF.

The chain carries TRBV5-1 and TRBJ1-1, with D possibly TRBD1 on 6 matching bases. This CDR3 contains 14 residues. Per the germline V gene, CDR1 is SGHRS and CDR2 is YFSETQ. V was pared by 0 bases and J by 7 bases, with 13 bases between. This CDR3 reads CASSLGGAELEAFF. In DNA form, the CDR3 reads TGCGCCAGCAGCTTGGGGGGGGCCGAACTTGAAGCTTTCTTT.

As for this clonotype: A much larger clonotype is one base distant, so this may be a read error. V is TRBV7-9 and J is TRBJ2-7; unclear D gene. CDR3 length: 15 residues. Germline CDR1 reads SEHNR; CDR2 reads FQNEAQ (reference sequence). Trimming cost V 5 bases and J 1 base, with 15 bases left between them. The CDR3 DNA reads TGTGCCAGCAGCCCCTTCGTCGGCAGATCCTACGAGCAGTACTTC. Its protein is CASSPFVGRSYEQYF.

A few counts support this clonotype. The chain recombines TRBV27 with TRBJ1-2; no clear D gene. Trimming took off 5 bases at V and 1 base at J, with 8 bases between the two ends. The CDR3 has 13 amino acids. CDR1 is MNHEY, CDR2 SMNVEV, per germline (reference sequence). Here the CDR3 DNA reads TGTGCCAGCAGTCTCCGGAGTAACTATGGCTACACCTTC. Translated: CASSLRSNYGYTF.

J is TRBJ2-3 and V is TRBV7-2, with D perhaps TRBD1 (6 bases). This CDR3 spans 16 amino acids. CDR1 SGHTA and CDR2 FQGNSA come from the germline V gene. V lost 6 bases to trimming and J lost 0 bases, with 16 bases between them. CDR3 loop: CASSRTGISSTDTQYF. CDR3 coding DNA: TGTGCCAGCAGTCGCACAGGGATAAGTAGCACAGATACGCAGTATTTT.

This clonotype was counted between two and nine times. This chain links TRBV5-1 with TRBJ2-7, with unresolved D. CDR3 length equals 15 residues. V was pared by 4 bases and J by 0 bases, with 14 bases between. CDR1 is SGHRS and CDR2 is YFSETQ in the germline V gene. The CDR3 bases are TGCGCCAGCAGCCCACTGGGTCATAGCTCCTACGAGCAGTACTTC. Residues: CASSPLGHSSYEQYF.

This clonotype was detected a few times. The chain uses TRBV16 and TRBJ2-7; the match to TRBD2 covers 14 bases. V lost 4 bases and J lost 1; bases outside the gene matches: 9. This CDR3 has 18 residues. Per germline, CDR1 KGHSY and CDR2 FQNENV. The DNA of the CDR3 is TGTGCCAGCAGCCTCCCCGGACTAGCGGGAGGACTATCCTACGAGCAGTACTTC. It encodes CASSLPGLAGGLSYEQYF.

This chain joins TRBV5-8 and TRBJ2-7; the D gene is possibly TRBD1 (5 bases). The CDR3 sequence is 14 residues long. V lost 1 base to trimming and J lost 3 bases, with 11 bases between them. Germline V gives CDR1 SGHTS, CDR2 YDEGEE. The CDR3 nucleotides are TGTGCCAGCAGCTTGAGGAATACAGGCTACGAGCAGTACTTC. This gives the protein CASSLRNTGYEQYF.

In its sample, this clonotype was seen many times. The V call is TRBV24-1, the J call TRBJ2-7; a possible D gene is TRBD2 (6 bases). Trimming removed 0 bases at V and 9 bases at J, with 20 bases between. The CDR3 totals 16 residues. Germline assignment: CDR1 KGHDR and CDR2 SFDVKD. In DNA, the CDR3 is TGTGCCACCAGTGATTTGCAACGGGGGACGCTAGTAGGGCAGTACTTC. Translated: CATSDLQRGTLVGQYF.

This clonotype was seen a handful of times. A much more abundant neighbour one base away suggests this may be a read error. The chain recombines TRBV28 with TRBJ2-7; D assignment may be TRBD1 or TRBD2 (5 bases each). Germline V gene sequence: CDR1 MDHEN, CDR2 SYDVKM. The CDR3 runs to 12 residues. The CDR3 sequence is CTTRGSSYEQYF. The CDR3 nucleotides read TGTACGACGAGGGGATCTTCTTACGAGCAGTACTTC.